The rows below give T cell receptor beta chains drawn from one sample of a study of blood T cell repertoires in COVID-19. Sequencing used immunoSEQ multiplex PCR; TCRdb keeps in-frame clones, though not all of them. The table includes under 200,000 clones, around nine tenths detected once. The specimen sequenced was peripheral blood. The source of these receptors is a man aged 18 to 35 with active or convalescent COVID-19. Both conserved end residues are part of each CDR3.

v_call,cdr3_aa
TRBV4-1,CASSQTAGTQHSVGYTF
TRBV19,CASKRTGGSPLHF
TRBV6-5,CASSWGAENQPQHF
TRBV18,CASSPVGAYEQFF
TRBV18,CASSPPRAPTSTDTQYF
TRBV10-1,CASSRTGAGETQYF
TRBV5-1,CASSLGGQPTDTQYF
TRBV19,CASSRSQAYEAFF
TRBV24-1,CATSDPSPLATDTQYF
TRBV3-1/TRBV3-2,CASSTGTSGYTF
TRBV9,CASSVDGAARNTIYF
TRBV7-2,CATAGAGREETQYF
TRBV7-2,CASSLYTPGRNEQFF
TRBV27,CASSSGTGDNSPLHF
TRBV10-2,CASSESTRVSNQPQHF
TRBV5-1,CASSWGTGDQPQHF
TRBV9,CASSPAGGYTEAFF
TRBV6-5,CASSLWTGGQETQYF
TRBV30,CAWANTAAGEKLFF
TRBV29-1,CSVRRVNGELFF
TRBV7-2,CASRYSGGQETQYF
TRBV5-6,CASSRGDRISTDTQYF
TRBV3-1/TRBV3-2,CASSQDPNRQGWYQPQHF
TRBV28,CASSFPGIQSAKNIQYF
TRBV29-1,CSVADSNTEAFF
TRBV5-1,CASSEGSFPEAFF
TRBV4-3,CASSHYAPSGSFRAYNEQFF
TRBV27,CASSLNNRGAGYTF
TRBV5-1,CASQGTSGSVEQYF
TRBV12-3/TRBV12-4,CASSFLGSQPQHF
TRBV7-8,CASSPGGGRGRSGNTIYF
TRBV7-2,CASSFQGNNEQFF
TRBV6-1,CASSERGPAFF
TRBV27,CASSLREQETQYF
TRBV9,CASSDSSSTDTQYF
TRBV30,CAWSANRGGQVTFF
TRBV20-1,CSASVAGVVYEQFF
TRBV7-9,CASSLEGQSSPLHF